The 17 T cell receptor beta chains listed next were all sequenced from one sample in a study of blood T cell repertoires in COVID-19. TCRdb keeps only in-frame clones here, not all; method: immunoSEQ multiplex PCR. Here the sample spans tens of thousands of clones, 70% to 85% being singletons. The sequenced material came from peripheral blood. These receptors were obtained from a man aged 50 to 59 with active or convalescent COVID-19.

This chain links TRBV18 with TRBJ1-5; D is ambiguous. Trimming removed 3 bases from V and 6 bases from J, with 9 bases in between. The CDR3 loop spans 13 amino acids. Per germline, CDR1 KGHSH and CDR2 LQKENI. In nucleotides, the CDR3 is TGTGCCAGCTCACCCGAGTACGGTCAGCCCCAGCATTTT. Its translation is CASSPEYGQPQHF.

This CDR3 is CASSVGSSSYEQYF. DNA of the CDR3: TGTGCCAGCAGCGTAGGCAGTAGCAGCTACGAGCAGTACTTC. The chain carries TRBV9 and TRBJ2-7, with D unclear. Germline CDR1 SGDLS, CDR2 YYNGEE. The CDR3 extends over 14 amino acids. V was pared by 0 bases and J by 3 bases, with 10 bases between.

The chain uses TRBV5-1 and TRBJ2-7; D remains ambiguous. Germline values: CDR1 SGHRS, CDR2 YFSETQ. The germline V and J ends were trimmed by 0 bases and 7 bases, with 8 bases remaining between them. The CDR3 is 12 residues long. DNA for the CDR3: TGCGCCAGCAGCTTGGCGGCAGCGGAGCAGTACTTC. This encodes CASSLAAAEQYF.

This chain joins TRBV6-2 or TRBV6-3 and TRBJ1-5; no definite D call. V dropped 0 bases and J dropped 4 bases, with 19 bases sitting between them. The CDR3 has 18 amino acids. Germline V gives CDR1 MNHEY, CDR2 SVGEGT. The CDR3, as DNA: TGTGCCAGCAGTTACTCGACCCTCGACGTTGCCAGGAATCAGCCCCAGCATTTT. Its translation: CASSYSTLDVARNQPQHF.

This clone was observed a few times. The rearrangement joins TRBV29-1 to TRBJ2-5; 9 bases are shared with TRBD2. Per germline, CDR1 SQVTM and CDR2 ANQGSEA. The trim removed 6 bases at V and 7 bases at J, leaving 9 bases unmatched. CDR3 size: 13 residues. The CDR3 loop reads CSVEGLALGTQYF. As DNA, the CDR3 is TGCAGCGTGGAGGGACTAGCCTTGGGGACCCAGTACTTC.

This clone showed up just once. The chain carries TRBV15 and TRBJ2-3, with D perhaps matching TRBD1 (6 bases). Germline values: CDR1 LNHNV, CDR2 YYDKDF (reference sequence). The V gene lost 5 bases and the J gene lost 0 bases, with 12 bases spanning the gap. The CDR3 loop spans 15 amino acids. CDR3 protein: CATSGRDTSTDTQYF. The CDR3, as DNA: TGTGCCACCAGCGGCCGGGACACGAGCACAGATACGCAGTATTTT.

The chain carries TRBV29-1 and TRBJ1-2; D call uncertain. V lost 7 bases, J lost 3 bases, and 6 bases lay in between. Germline-derived CDR1 and CDR2 are SQVTM and ANQGSEA. CDR3 length: 10 residues. This CDR3 is CSARDYGYTF. CDR3 DNA sequence: TGCAGCGCCCGGGACTATGGCTACACCTTC.

The rearrangement uses TRBV6-5 and TRBJ2-7; 7 nucleotides align to TRBD1. J gave up 1 base and V 2 bases, and 8 bases lay outside the gene matches. Looked up from germline, CDR1 is MNHEY and CDR2 is SVGAGI. The CDR3 has 16 residues. In nucleotides, the CDR3 is TGTGCCAGCAGTTACCAGACAGGGTCCCTATCCTACGAGCAGTACTTC. Translated, it gives CASSYQTGSLSYEQYF.

This clone was counted between two and nine times. The V gene is TRBV7-2, the J gene TRBJ2-7, with TRBD2 identical over 9 bases. This CDR3 comprises 15 residues. From germline, CDR1 is SGHTA and CDR2 FQGNSA. Germline trimming cut 4 bases from V and 6 bases from J; bases unmatched to any gene: 10. CDR3 nucleotide sequence: TGTGCCAGCAGCTCGGACACGAGGCGGGGGGGCGAGCAGTACTTC. Its translation is CASSSDTRRGGEQYF.

The chain recombines TRBV6-4 with TRBJ2-1; unclear D gene. The CDR3 runs 15 residues. CDR1 is MRHNA and CDR2 is SNTAGT in the germline V gene. Trimming shortened V by 8 bases and J by 1 base, and 15 bases separated the two germline ends. Written as DNA, the CDR3 is TGTGCCAGCGCACGATGGGCAGGATCCTACAATGAGCAGTTCTTC. Its protein product is CASARWAGSYNEQFF.

The rearrangement uses TRBV5-1 and TRBJ2-3; possibly TRBD1 for D (5 bases). The CDR3 has 14 amino acids. V was cut by 4 bases and J by 4 bases, with 13 bases left in between. Germline lookup yields CDR1 SGHRS and CDR2 YFSETQ. CDR3 protein: CASSGSLQADTQYF. CDR3 nucleotides: TGCGCCAGCAGCGGAAGTCTACAGGCAGATACGCAGTATTTT.

This clone was observed once. This chain links TRBV19 with TRBJ2-5, with TRBD2 as a possible D gene (6 bases). CDR1 and CDR2 (germline): LNHDA, SQIVND (reference sequence). The CDR3 sequence is 14 residues long. Trimming left V 5 bases short and J 2 bases short, with 12 bases between. The CDR3 nucleotides read TGTGCCAGTAGTCCCGGGGAGGAGCAAGAGACCCAGTACTTC. Protein product: CASSPGEEQETQYF.

The sample holds one count of this clone. V gene TRBV3-1 (or the pseudogene TRBV3-2) combines with J gene TRBJ2-7; maybe TRBD1 (6 bases). The CDR3 contains 13 residues. With 4 bases removed from V and 6 bases from J, the gap between germline ends came to 13 bases. Germline V gene sequence: CDR1 LGHDT, CDR2 YNNKEL (reference sequence). Here the CDR3 DNA reads TGTGCCAGCAGCCGAAACAGGGCCCCCGAGCAGTACTTC. It specifies CASSRNRAPEQYF.

This chain joins TRBV7-8 and TRBJ1-1; possible D gene TRBD1, 6 bases. Germline values: CDR1 SGHVS, CDR2 FQNEAQ. The CDR3 extends over 13 amino acids. Trimming took off 2 bases at V and 6 bases at J, with 10 bases between the two ends. The CDR3: CASSLIQGSEAFF. The CDR3 nucleotides read TGTGCCAGCAGCTTAATACAGGGTTCTGAAGCTTTCTTT.

The gene calls are TRBV10-2 and TRBJ1-4; TRBD1 matches at 7 bases. Germline V gives CDR1 WSHSY, CDR2 SAAADI. This CDR3 has 14 amino acids. V lost 6 bases to trimming and J lost 6 bases; unmatched junction nucleotides: 7. The CDR3 nucleotides are TGCGCCAGCAGCGTCCAGGGGGGCGATGAAAAACTGTTTTTT. Amino acid sequence: CASSVQGGDEKLFF.

The chain couples TRBV7-2 to TRBJ2-3; D unclear. Between the trimmed V and J ends, which lost 2 bases and 1 base, there was a span of 13 bases. The CDR3 has 16 residues. Germline V gene sequence: CDR1 SGHTA, CDR2 FQGNSA. The CDR3 here is CASSLPPGWGTDTQYF. CDR3 DNA: TGTGCCAGCAGCTTACCCCCCGGGTGGGGCACAGATACGCAGTATTTT.

The V call is TRBV7-9, the J call TRBJ1-2, with a tentative D call TRBD1 (5 bases). This CDR3 region has 14 residues. The V end lost 5 bases, the J end lost 4 bases, and 14 bases lay between the germline ends. Germline CDR1 is SEHNR and CDR2 is FQNEAQ (reference sequence). CDR3 sequence: CASSRSDSIYGYTF. The CDR3 DNA sequence: TGTGCCAGCAGCCGATCAGACAGCATCTATGGCTACACCTTC.